The 24 T cell receptor beta chains presented below share a single source sample, sequenced in a study of lymphopenia after photon versus proton radiotherapy. This table comes from immunoSEQ multiplex PCR, and its TCRdb copy is limited to in-frame clones, with some not included. In the table there are about 65,000 clones, 85% to 90% of which are singletons. The specimen comprised peripheral blood, sampled from a patient treated with proton-based radiotherapy. The receptors were gathered from an elderly man with esophageal cancer.

Here the CDR3 reads CASSVGPATKGYF. In nucleotides, the CDR3 is TGTGCCAGCAGCGTCGGGCCAGCAACGAAGGGGTACTTC. The V and J genes are TRBV6-5 and TRBJ2-7; D gene unclear. This CDR3 spans 13 amino acids. Germline V gene data show CDR1 as MNHEY and CDR2 as SVGAGI. Trimming pared 6 bases from V and 12 bases from J, leaving 21 bases between.

The V gene is TRBV7-6, the J gene TRBJ2-1; 9 bases are shared with TRBD1. V trimming: 5 bases; J trimming: 5 bases; junction bases outside the gene matches: 10. CDR1 is SGHVS and CDR2 is FNYEAQ in the germline V gene. The CDR3 is 16 amino acids. The CDR3 DNA reads TGTGCCAGCAGCCCTAAGGGGACAGGGTATGACAATGAGCAGTTCTTC. Its translation: CASSPKGTGYDNEQFF.

The chain joins TRBV7-9 to TRBJ1-2; no clear D gene. V lost 1 base and J lost 5, with 5 bases in between. Looked up from germline, CDR1 is SEHNR and CDR2 is FQNEAQ (reference sequence). The CDR3 sequence is 12 residues long. This chain's CDR3 is CASSLEGYGYTF. CDR3 DNA sequence: TGTGCCAGCAGCTTAGAAGGGTATGGCTACACCTTC.

The chain joins TRBV19 to TRBJ1-1, with TRBD1 matching over 10 bases. V shed 2 bases, J shed 7 bases, and the junction held 10 bases outside the gene matches. Germline loops: CDR1 LNHDA, CDR2 SQIVND (reference sequence). The CDR3 extends over 16 amino acids. CDR3 in DNA: TGTGCCAGTAGTATAATGGGACAGGGGAGACAAATTGAAGCTTTCTTT. It specifies CASSIMGQGRQIEAFF. Combining the CDR3 with reference TRBV19 and TRBJ1-1 gives the whole variable domain DGGITQSPKYLFRKEGQNVTLSCEQNLNHDAMYWYRQDPGQGLRLIYYSQIVNDFQKGDIAEGYSVSREKKESFPLTVTSAQKNPTAFYLCASSIMGQGRQIEAFFGQGTRLTVV.

This clone was picked up one time. The rearrangement joins TRBV2 to TRBJ2-7, with TRBD1 as a possible D gene (5 bases). Germline CDR1 is SNHLY and CDR2 is FYNNEI. Trimming stripped 5 bases from V and 4 bases from J, with 15 bases between. The CDR3 is made up of 14 amino acids. The CDR3 DNA is TGTGCCAGCAGTACTCCTATGACAGTATACGAGCAGTACTTC. It translates to CASSTPMTVYEQYF.

This chain uses TRBV5-1 with TRBJ1-1; D is possibly TRBD1 (5 bases). The germline V gene has CDR1 SGHRS and CDR2 YFSETQ. The CDR3 runs 14 residues. V was trimmed by 0 bases and J by 5 bases, leaving 11 bases between them. The CDR3 DNA is TGCGCCAGCAGCTTGGGTGGGGGGATGACTGAAGCTTTCTTT. This translates into CASSLGGGMTEAFF.

CDR3 residues: CASSEDLGLGGELFF. The CDR3 DNA reads as TGTGCCAGCAGTGAAGACTTGGGACTGGGCGGGGAGCTGTTTTTT. The V and J genes are TRBV6-4 and TRBJ2-2; D is possibly TRBD2 (6 bases). This CDR3 spans 15 amino acids. The germline gives CDR1 MRHNA, CDR2 SNTAGT. The V end lost 3 bases, the J end lost 7 bases, and 15 bases lay between the germline ends.

The chain has TRBV18 and TRBJ2-7, with TRBD2 identical over 14 bases. Germline V lookup: CDR1 KGHSH, CDR2 LQKENI. There are 15 residues in the CDR3. V lost 3 bases, J lost 3 bases, and 1 base stayed unmatched. DNA of the CDR3: TGTGCCAGCTCACCCGGACTAGCGGGGGGCTACGAGCAGTACTTC. This codes for CASSPGLAGGYEQYF.

The rearrangement uses TRBV21-1 and TRBJ1-3. TRBV21-1 is a pseudogene locus. The CDR3 spans 15 residues. The DNA for the CDR3 is TGTGCCAGCAGCAAATGGAAACGCTACGGAAACACCATATATTTT. Translation: CASSKWKRYGNTIYF.

The V call is TRBV7-3, the J call TRBJ1-2; tentatively, D is TRBD1 (6 bases). Trimming left V 5 bases short and J 6 bases short, with 16 bases between. This CDR3 spans 14 amino acids. CDR1 is SGHTA and CDR2 is FQGTGA in the germline V gene. The chain's CDR3 is CASSPTGAGDGYTF. The DNA for the CDR3 is TGTGCCAGCAGCCCAACCGGGGCAGGGGATGGCTACACCTTC. The whole variable domain, remainder taken from reference TRBV7-3 and TRBJ1-2, is GAGVSQTPSNKVTEKGKYVELRCDPISGHTALYWYRQSLGQGPEFLIYFQGTGAADDSGLPNDRFFAVRPEGSVSTLKIQRTERGDSAVYLCASSPTGAGDGYTFGSGTRLTVV.

This clone is a singleton in its sample. This sequence joins TRBV7-6 and TRBJ2-7; perhaps TRBD1 as D (7 bases). Germline CDR1 SGHVS, CDR2 FNYEAQ. The CDR3 spans 15 residues. V lost 3 bases, J lost 1 base, and 13 bases lay in between. The CDR3 sequence is CASSFASGGSYEQYF. The CDR3 bases are TGTGCCAGCAGCTTTGCGTCAGGGGGGTCCTACGAGCAGTACTTC.

This chain links TRBV7-2 with TRBJ2-3, with TRBD1 matching over 8 bases. The germline gives CDR1 SGHTA, CDR2 FQGNSA. The V segment lost 5 bases and the J segment 6 bases; nucleotides outside the gene matches: 10. The CDR3 runs 15 residues. The CDR3 region has the DNA TGTGCCAGCAGCGCCCGGACAGGGCCCATGGATACGCAGTATTTT. Translated, it gives CASSARTGPMDTQYF.

The V gene is TRBV30, the J gene TRBJ1-5; D remains unclear. Germline-derived CDR1 and CDR2 are GTSNPN and SVGIG (reference sequence). Deletions cut 2 bases from V and 7 bases from J, with 12 bases between. This CDR3 is 13 amino acids long. The CDR3 here is CAWSSRVDQPQHF. The CDR3 DNA reads TGTGCCTGGAGTTCCCGGGTTGACCAGCCCCAGCATTTT.

J is TRBJ1-4 and V is TRBV7-9; 9 nucleotides agree with TRBD1. J lost 4 bases, V lost 5 bases, and 5 bases had no gene match. CDR3 size: 15 residues. Germline CDR1 reads SEHNR; CDR2 reads FQNEAQ (reference sequence). CDR3 sequence reads: CASSHPGQGNEKLFF. The CDR3, as DNA: TGTGCCAGCAGCCATCCGGGACAGGGTAATGAAAAACTGTTTTTT.

The chain uses TRBV6-6 and TRBJ1-4; D gene unclear. In germline, CDR1 is MNHNY, CDR2 SVGAGI (reference sequence). V was pared by 2 bases and J by 6 bases, with 10 bases between. The CDR3 is 14 residues long. CDR3 nucleotide sequence: TGTGCCAGCAGTTACACGGGGTTGTATGAAAAACTGTTTTTT. Translating it yields CASSYTGLYEKLFF.

The gene calls are TRBV5-1 and TRBJ2-5; no clear D. Germline V gene sequence: CDR1 SGHRS, CDR2 YFSETQ. This CDR3 is built from 11 residues. V lost 5 bases, J lost 12 bases, and 14 bases lay in between. The CDR3 bases are TGCGCCAGCAGTTCGGACGGCCCGGAGTACTTC. Translation gives CASSSDGPEYF.

The CDR3 DNA sequence: TGTGCCAGCAGCCGTTACGAGGGAGGTGCAGGTACGCAGTATTTT. It specifies CASSRYEGGAGTQYF. This rearrangement joins TRBV27 to TRBJ2-3; TRBD2 is a possible D gene (6 bases). The V end lost 6 bases, the J end lost 8 bases, and 21 bases lay between the germline ends. The CDR3 loop spans 15 amino acids. Germline CDR1 MNHEY, CDR2 SMNVEV (reference sequence).

The chain recombines TRBV5-4 with TRBJ2-2, with 8 bases lining up with TRBD2. The CDR3 runs 18 residues. The ends lost 5 bases at V and 0 bases at J; junction bases unmatched: 12. The germline V gene has CDR1 SGHNT and CDR2 YYREEE (reference sequence). CDR3 residues: CASSQSVTSVANTGELFF. The CDR3 nucleotides read TGTGCCAGCAGTCAGTCGGTGACTAGCGTCGCGAACACCGGGGAGCTGTTTTTT.

The chain joins TRBV19 to TRBJ1-5, with a tentative D call TRBD1 (5 bases). The CDR3 is 13 residues long. Germline V lookup: CDR1 LNHDA, CDR2 SQIVND (reference sequence). The V and J ends lost 3 bases and 7 bases respectively, with 10 bases between them. The CDR3 DNA is TGTGCCAGTAGTATCCAAGGGGTCCAGCCCCAGCATTTT. Translated, it gives CASSIQGVQPQHF. Combining the CDR3 with reference TRBV19 and TRBJ1-5 gives the whole variable domain DGGITQSPKYLFRKEGQNVTLSCEQNLNHDAMYWYRQDPGQGLRLIYYSQIVNDFQKGDIAEGYSVSREKKESFPLTVTSAQKNPTAFYLCASSIQGVQPQHFGDGTRLSIL.

The chain joins TRBV11-2 to TRBJ2-7; D unresolved. Trimming took 0 bases from V and 6 from J, leaving 15 bases between them. CDR1 and CDR2 from the germline V gene are SGHAT and FQNNGV. The CDR3 spans 15 residues. For the CDR3, the DNA is TGTGCCAGCAGCTTAGAGGCGATCCGAACCAGCGAGCAGTACTTC. Translating gives CASSLEAIRTSEQYF.

The CDR3 loop is CASNLGQSNEKLFF. The CDR3 DNA follows: TGTGCCAGCAACCTAGGACAGTCAAATGAAAAACTGTTTTTT. The rearrangement links TRBV2 to TRBJ1-4; weak D call: TRBD1 (6 bases). The V end lost 7 bases, the J end lost 5 bases, and 14 bases lay between the germline ends. Germline V gene sequence: CDR1 SNHLY, CDR2 FYNNEI. CDR3 length: 14 residues.

This clone was detected only a few times. The V call is TRBV6-1, the J call TRBJ1-5; D is possibly TRBD1 (6 bases). Germline V gene sequence: CDR1 MNHNS, CDR2 SASEGT. V was cut by 4 bases and J by 3 bases, with 7 bases left in between. CDR3 size: 13 residues. In DNA form, the CDR3 reads TGTGCCAGCAGTGGACAGGACAATCAGCCCCAGCATTTT. This codes for CASSGQDNQPQHF.

The CDR3 loop reads CASSFVGTSGSRQFF. Here the CDR3 DNA reads TGTGCCAGCAGCTTCGTCGGGACTAGCGGGAGTCGTCAGTTCTTC. The genes are TRBV5-8 and TRBJ2-1; 14 bases line up with TRBD2. V dropped 2 bases and J dropped 13; count of bases not matched to a gene: 8. CDR1 is SGHTS and CDR2 is YDEGEE in the germline V gene. This CDR3 has 15 amino acids.

The chain carries TRBV7-7 and TRBJ2-5, with 12 bases identical to TRBD2. Germline loops: CDR1 SSHAT, CDR2 FNYEAQ (reference sequence). V shed 5 bases and J 2 bases; nucleotides not matched to a gene: 6. The CDR3 extends over 16 amino acids. The CDR3 DNA follows: TGTGCCAGCAGCCGACTAGCGGGAGCAGTACAAGAGACCCAGTACTTC. As protein: CASSRLAGAVQETQYF.